This T cell receptor (beta chain) was captured by sequencing in a study of Ad26.COV2.S vaccination and SARS-CoV-2 variants. TCRdb's copy holds only in-frame clones and misses some; the assay was immunoSEQ multiplex PCR. This sample has some 350,000 clones, with about 90% found just once. The length of the CDR3 is 16 residues. CDR1 is MNHNS and CDR2 is SASEGT in the germline V gene. V shed 2 bases and J 3 bases; nucleotides not matched to a gene: 7. The sequence came from a human donor who had recovered from COVID-19. The input for sequencing was peripheral blood, taken after recovery from COVID-19. The gene calls are TRBV6-1 and TRBJ1-2; the match to TRBD1 covers 9 bases. CDR3 loop: CASSELNRGPYYGYTF. In DNA form, the CDR3 reads TGTGCCAGCAGTGAACTTAACAGGGGGCCGTACTATGGCTACACCTTC.